One sample yielded the 14 T cell receptor beta chains listed below, sequenced in a study of early T cells in non-severe SARS-CoV-2 infection. Using its own MiXCR run on the 5' RACE reads, TCRdb lists one record per CDR3 protein. The table has approximately 70,000 distinct CDR3 sequences, approximately 12% seen once. The input for sequencing was whole blood, taken at baseline. Every receptor here comes from an adult who was a healthcare worker with PCR-confirmed SARS-CoV-2 infection or an uninfected control (not recorded which). The donor label of this sample is uncertain.

The genes are TRBV12-3 or TRBV12-4 and TRBJ2-1; 12 bases fit TRBD2. Trimming at V came to 1 base and at J to 10 bases, leaving 2 bases not matched to a gene. The CDR3 is 14 amino acids. The CDR3 loop reads CASSLGLAGDEQFF. The CDR3 DNA sequence: TGTGCCAGCAGTTTAGGACTAGCGGGAGACGAGCAGTTCTTC.

This clonotype was seen a handful of times. V is TRBV5-5 and J is TRBJ1-3; D call uncertain. Germline CDR1 and CDR2: SGHKS and YYEKEE (reference sequence). V shed 1 base and J shed 0 bases, with 8 bases lying between them. The CDR3 totals 15 residues. DNA of the CDR3: TGTGCCAGCAGCTTGAATCCCGACTCTGGAAACACCATATATTTT. It translates to CASSLNPDSGNTIYF. Full variable domain (missing parts from reference TRBV5-5 and TRBJ1-3): DAGVTQSPTHLIKTRGQQVTLRCSPISGHKSVSWYQQVLGQGPQFIFQYYEKEERGRGNFPDRFSARQFPNYSSELNVNALLLGDSALYLCASSLNPDSGNTIYFGEGSWLTVV.

In its sample, this clonotype was seen a few times. The chain has TRBV29-1 and TRBJ1-2; possible D gene TRBD1, 6 bases. V gave up 1 base and J gave up 2 bases, with 14 bases separating them. The V gene's germline CDR1 is SQVTM and CDR2 ANQGSEA. This CDR3 comprises 15 residues. The CDR3 sequence: CSVEAPGHQNYGYTF. Here the CDR3 DNA reads TGCAGCGTTGAAGCACCGGGACACCAAAACTATGGCTACACCTTC.

The rearrangement uses TRBV10-2 and TRBJ2-7; D might be TRBD1 or TRBD2, each matching 5 bases. Trimming stripped 2 bases from V and 4 bases from J, with 18 bases between. CDR3 length: 16 residues. Germline loops: CDR1 WSHSY, CDR2 SAAADI. The CDR3: CASSEDPGRKVYEQYF. The CDR3 coding sequence is TGCGCCAGCAGTGAGGACCCGGGACGGAAGGTATACGAGCAGTACTTC.

CDR3 amino acids: CSASPTRPSLNEAFF. Written as DNA, the CDR3 is TGCAGTGCTAGTCCGACACGCCCGTCCCTCAATGAAGCTTTCTTT. The chain uses TRBV20-1 and TRBJ1-1; no clear D. In germline, CDR1 is DFQATT, CDR2 SNEGSKA (reference sequence). V lost 3 bases and J 7 bases, leaving 21 bases between the germline ends. The CDR3 sequence is 15 residues long.

The table lists this clonotype with many counts. The rearrangement joins TRBV29-1 to TRBJ2-2; no firm D call. V lost 6 bases and J 4 bases, leaving 6 bases between the germline ends. The CDR3 sequence is 11 residues long. Germline CDR1 reads SQVTM; CDR2 reads ANQGSEA. In DNA, the CDR3 is TGCAGCGTGACCGGCACCGGGGAGCTGTTTTTT. This translates into CSVTGTGELFF.

This clonotype is a singleton in its sample. Being one base from a much bigger clone, this may be a read error. The chain uses TRBV6-4 and TRBJ2-2; no clear D gene. CDR1 is MRHNA, CDR2 SNTAGT, per germline. The CDR3 is made up of 13 amino acids. CDR3 sequence (DNA): TGTGCCGGCAGTGTGGCTCCCACCGGGGAGCTGTTTTTT. Its translation is CAGSVAPTGELFF.

The table lists this clonotype with a few counts. This sequence joins TRBV7-6 and TRBJ2-1, with D unclear. The CDR3 spans 15 residues. V was shortened by 0 bases and J by 0 bases, with 6 bases between the two germline ends. CDR1 and CDR2 from the germline V gene are SGHVS and FNYEAQ. This CDR3 is CASSLAGRSYNEQFF. The CDR3 bases are TGTGCCAGCAGCTTAGCGGGTCGCTCCTACAATGAGCAGTTCTTC. The variable domain in full, with the rest retrieved from reference TRBV7-6 and TRBJ2-1, is GAGVSQSPRYKVTKRGQDVALRCDPISGHVSLYWYRQALGQGPEFLTYFNYEAQQDKSGLPNDRFSAERPEGSISTLTIQRTEQRDSAMYRCASSLAGRSYNEQFFGPGTRLTVL.

The rearrangement uses TRBV2 and TRBJ2-3, with D unclear. This CDR3 spans 12 amino acids. Per the germline V gene, CDR1 is SNHLY and CDR2 is FYNNEI. Trimming stripped 9 bases from V and 4 bases from J, with 11 bases between. The CDR3 loop reads CARRAGSDTQYF. DNA for the CDR3: TGTGCCAGACGGGCCGGTTCAGATACGCAGTATTTT.

This clonotype appeared a few times. The rearrangement joins TRBV10-1 to TRBJ2-1; D unresolved. This CDR3 contains 10 residues. Germline loops: CDR1 WNHNN, CDR2 SYGVQD (reference sequence). Here the CDR3 DNA reads TGCTCGTACCCCTACAATGAGCAGTTCTTC. This codes for CSYPYNEQFF.

This clonotype was detected only a few times. This chain links TRBV12-5 with TRBJ2-2, with D perhaps matching TRBD2 (6 bases). The V end lost 10 bases, the J end lost 7 bases, and 19 bases lay between the germline ends. Germline V gene data show CDR1 as LGHNT and CDR2 as FRNRAP. CDR3 length: 14 amino acids. The CDR3 loop is CATGLLGGLGELFF. In DNA, the CDR3 is TGTGCTACGGGCTTGTTGGGAGGTCTCGGGGAGCTGTTTTTT.

This clonotype occurred many times. The gene calls are TRBV1 and TRBJ2-5; no check of the table's D call, TRBD2, against the DNA was made. TRBV1 is given as a pseudogene. CDR3 length: 15 amino acids. CDR3 coding DNA: TGCACCAGCAGAAAAGGACTAGCGGACCAAGAGACCCAGTACTTC. This translates into CTSRKGLADQETQYF.

This clonotype was seen repeatedly, ten times or more. This rearrangement joins TRBV12-3 or TRBV12-4 to TRBJ2-5; D is unclear. V lost 6 bases and J lost 5, with 7 bases in between. The CDR3 runs to 11 residues. CDR3: CASRLRETQYF. CDR3 DNA: TGTGCCAGCAGACTCCGCGAGACCCAGTACTTC.

This clonotype was observed many times. This chain links TRBV4-3 with TRBJ2-1; either TRBD1 or TRBD2 may supply D (6 bases each). This CDR3 has 14 amino acids. Trimming removed 1 base at V and 9 bases at J, with 13 bases between. Germline V gene lookup returns CDR1 LGHNA and CDR2 YSLEER. CDR3 DNA: TGCGCCAGCAGCCAAGTAATGGGGGGCGGTGAGCAGTTCTTC. Residues: CASSQVMGGGEQFF.